The 8 T cell receptor beta chains presented below share a single source sample, sequenced in a study of shared clonotypes between healthy human individuals. Generated by immunoSEQ multiplex PCR, the TCRdb table keeps only in-frame clones and is missing some. The sample consists of approximately 980,000 clones, more than 75% of them appearing once. Sequencing input: memory CD4+ T cells sorted from blood. Regarding subset: CD45RA-negative fraction. The receptors come from a man aged 18 to 29 in good health.

This chain uses TRBV7-3 with TRBJ2-1; 7 bases agree with TRBD2. The length of the CDR3 is 15 residues. V lost 4 bases, J lost 8 bases, and 11 bases stayed unmatched. The germline V gene has CDR1 SGHTA and CDR2 FQGTGA. This CDR3 is CASSSGTTPGDEQFF. CDR3 sequence (DNA): TGTGCCAGCAGCTCCGGGACTACCCCTGGGGATGAGCAGTTCTTC. The variable domain in full, completed from reference TRBV7-3 and TRBJ2-1, reads GAGVSQTPSNKVTEKGKYVELRCDPISGHTALYWYRQSLGQGPEFLIYFQGTGAADDSGLPNDRFFAVRPEGSVSTLKIQRTERGDSAVYLCASSSGTTPGDEQFFGPGTRLTVL.

Many counts were recorded for this clone. This CDR3 is also generated by other DNA sequences in the sample. The chain is built from TRBV7-2 and TRBJ2-7; TRBD1 agrees at 9 bases. This CDR3 region has 16 residues. V was clipped by 5 bases and J by 3 bases; unmatched bases: 11. The V gene's germline CDR1 is SGHTA and CDR2 FQGNSA. CDR3 sequence: CASSIHTGGIYYEQYF. The DNA for the CDR3 is TGTGCCAGCAGCATCCATACAGGGGGCATATACTACGAGCAGTACTTC.

This clone was counted a single time. The chain combines TRBV11-2 with TRBJ2-7; 10 nucleotides align to TRBD2. In germline, CDR1 is SGHAT, CDR2 FQNNGV. The CDR3 runs 15 residues. Trimming took 5 bases from V and 6 from J; bases not matched to a gene: 10. The CDR3 sequence is CASSPPSGSLREQYF. The DNA of the CDR3 is TGTGCCAGCAGCCCCCCTAGCGGGAGTTTGCGCGAGCAGTACTTC.

The V call is TRBV7-2, the J call TRBJ2-5; D is uncertain. In germline, CDR1 is SGHTA, CDR2 FQGNSA. V was clipped by 5 bases and J by 0 bases, with 13 bases between them. The CDR3 covers 15 residues. The CDR3 coding sequence is TGTGCCAGCAGCCTAGGTTACGGCAACCAAGAGACCCAGTACTTC. It yields the protein CASSLGYGNQETQYF.

Regarding this clone: This CDR3 is also generated by other DNA sequences in the sample. J is TRBJ2-7 and V is TRBV25-1; no definite D call. The CDR3 runs 11 residues. V shed 8 bases and J shed 4 bases, with 9 bases lying between them. The germline V gene encodes CDR1 MGHDK and CDR2 SYGVNS. The CDR3 DNA follows: TGTGCCAGCTCCCGACAATACGAGCAGTACTTC. This sequence encodes CASSRQYEQYF.

This clone has only one observation. This sequence joins TRBV6-5 and TRBJ2-6; D assignment may be TRBD1 or TRBD2 (6 bases each). CDR3 size: 16 residues. The germline V gene encodes CDR1 MNHEY and CDR2 SVGAGI. Trimming removed 0 bases at V and 2 bases at J, with 8 bases between. The CDR3, as DNA: TGTGCCAGCAGTTACTCGGGGGGCGCTGGGGCCAACGTCCTGACTTTC. Protein product: CASSYSGGAGANVLTF.

The chain couples TRBV28 to TRBJ1-4; 7 positions agree with TRBD1. The CDR3 length is 17 residues. Germline-derived CDR1 and CDR2 are MDHEN and SYDVKM. The ends lost 4 bases at V and 6 bases at J; junction bases unmatched: 14. CDR3: CASSSTGLASTHEKLFF. The DNA of the CDR3 is TGTGCCAGCAGTTCGACAGGGTTGGCCTCCACTCATGAAAAACTGTTTTTT. The entire variable domain, with the rest obtained from reference TRBV28 and TRBJ1-4, is as follows: DVKVTQSSRYLVKRTGEKVFLECVQDMDHENMFWYRQDPGLGLRLIYFSYDVKMKEKGDIPEGYSVSREKKERFSLILESASTNQTSMYLCASSSTGLASTHEKLFFGSGTQLSVL.

J is TRBJ2-7 and V is TRBV10-3; TRBD2 agrees at 7 bases. Germline loops: CDR1 ENHRY, CDR2 SYGVKD. V lost 6 bases to trimming and J lost 5 bases; unmatched junction nucleotides: 7. The CDR3 totals 13 residues. CDR3 protein: CAIRGEGQNEQYF. CDR3 coding DNA: TGTGCCATCAGGGGGGAGGGCCAGAACGAGCAGTACTTC.